This T cell receptor beta chain was identified during a study of OX40 agonist ivuxolimab in advanced cancers. Across the whole study: At doses from 0.01 to 10 mg/kg, patients were given intravenous ivuxolimab every 2 weeks. A diagnosis of hepatocellular carcinoma, melanoma, renal cell or head and neck cancer was present in dose-escalation patients.

The table came from immunoSEQ multiplex PCR; TCRdb's copy has only in-frame clones and leaves some out. The sample yields approximately 68,000 clones, roughly 86% seen once. General study results and limits: Both CD4+ and CD8+ T cell populations in blood had undergone clonal expansion by week 6 at 0.1 to 3.0 mg/kg. Among the lowest peripheral clonal expansion occurred in 0.1-3.0 mg/kg partial responders.

Per the germline V gene, CDR1 is MNHNS and CDR2 is SASEGT. With 5 bases clipped from V and 0 bases from J, the junction kept 4 bases outside the gene matches. The CDR3 consists of 15 residues. As concerns this clone: Its specificity is not known.

The sequencing used CD4+ or CD8+ T cells sorted from blood, collected in a trial of the OX40 agonist ivuxolimab. This sequence was found in an adult with an advanced solid tumor such as melanoma, head and neck, liver or kidney cancer. This chain uses TRBV6-1 with TRBJ1-1; 9 bases match TRBD1. CDR3 loop: CASSPGTGLNTEAFF. CDR3 in DNA: TGTGCCAGCAGTCCGGGGACAGGGTTGAACACTGAAGCTTTCTTT.